This TCR beta chain was documented in a study of CD8+CD57+ T cells in acquired aplastic anemia. Whole-study context: Each DNA sample taken from sorted CD4+ and CD8+ cells came to approximately 3.3 ug on average.

Study results and limitations: Overlap between patients and controls comprised roughly 28 CD8+ CDR3 sequences.

Those patients picked for sequencing had displayed CD8+CD57+ cell expansion on flow cytometry. CDR3 size: 14 residues. Germline values: CDR1 DFQATT, CDR2 SNEGSKA (reference sequence). V lost 6 bases and J lost 7; bases outside the gene matches: 10. This clonotype appeared many times. Antigen: not known. According to the study, genomic DNA was the template for TCR beta VDJ and CDR3 profiling. TCRdb re-called the reads with MiXCR, one entry per CDR3 protein. The sample holds 400,000 to 600,000 distinct CDR3 sequences, more than 25% seen once. V gene TRBV20-1 combines with J gene TRBJ1-5; 9 bases line up with TRBD1. The sequencing sample was made of sorted CD4+, CD8+, or CD8+CD57+ T cells (not recorded which) from PBMCs. The source is a human donor with aplastic anemia. The CDR3 nucleotides read TGCAGTGCAACGACAACAGGGGGCCTACAGCCCCAGCATTTT. Its translation: CSATTTGGLQPQHF.